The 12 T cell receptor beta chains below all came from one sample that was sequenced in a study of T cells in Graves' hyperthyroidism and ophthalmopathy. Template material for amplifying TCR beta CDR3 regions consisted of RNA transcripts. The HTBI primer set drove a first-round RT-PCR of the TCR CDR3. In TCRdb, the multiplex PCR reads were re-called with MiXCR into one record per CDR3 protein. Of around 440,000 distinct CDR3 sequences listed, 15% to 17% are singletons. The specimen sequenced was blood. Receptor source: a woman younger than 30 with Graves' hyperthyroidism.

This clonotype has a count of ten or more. CDR3 loop: CSAAGAAYGYTF. CDR3 nucleotides: TGCAGTGCCGCCGGGGCCGCCTATGGCTACACCTTC. The V gene is TRBV20-1, the J gene TRBJ1-2, with D maybe TRBD1 (5 bases). The CDR3 is 12 residues long. In germline, CDR1 is DFQATT, CDR2 SNEGSKA (reference sequence). Trimming took off 6 bases at V and 4 bases at J, with 12 bases between the two ends.

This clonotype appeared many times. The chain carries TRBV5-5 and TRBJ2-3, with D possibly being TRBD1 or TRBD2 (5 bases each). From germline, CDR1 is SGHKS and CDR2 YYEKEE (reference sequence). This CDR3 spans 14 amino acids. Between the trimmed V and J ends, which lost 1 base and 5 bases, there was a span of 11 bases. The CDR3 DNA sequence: TGTGCCAGCAGCTTGAGGGACGCATTAGATACGCAGTATTTT. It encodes CASSLRDALDTQYF.

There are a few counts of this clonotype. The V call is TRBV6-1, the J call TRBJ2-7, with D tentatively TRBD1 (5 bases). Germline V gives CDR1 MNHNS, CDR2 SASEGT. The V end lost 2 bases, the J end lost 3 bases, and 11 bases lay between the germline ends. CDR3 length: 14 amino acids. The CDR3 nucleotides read TGTGCCAGCAGTGAAACCGACAGAGTCTACGAGCAGTACTTC. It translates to CASSETDRVYEQYF.

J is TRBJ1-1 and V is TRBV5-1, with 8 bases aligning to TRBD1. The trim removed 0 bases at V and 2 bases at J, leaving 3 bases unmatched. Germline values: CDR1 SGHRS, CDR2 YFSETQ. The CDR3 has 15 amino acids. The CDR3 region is CASSLVGQVNTEAFF. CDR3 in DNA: TGCGCCAGCAGCTTGGTGGGACAGGTTAACACTGAAGCTTTCTTT.

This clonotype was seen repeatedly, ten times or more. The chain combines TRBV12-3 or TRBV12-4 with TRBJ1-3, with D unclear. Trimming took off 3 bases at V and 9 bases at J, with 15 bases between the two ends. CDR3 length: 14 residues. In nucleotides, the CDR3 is TGTGCCAGCAGTTTGGAAGGGTTCTTTCCCACCATATATTTT. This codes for CASSLEGFFPTIYF.

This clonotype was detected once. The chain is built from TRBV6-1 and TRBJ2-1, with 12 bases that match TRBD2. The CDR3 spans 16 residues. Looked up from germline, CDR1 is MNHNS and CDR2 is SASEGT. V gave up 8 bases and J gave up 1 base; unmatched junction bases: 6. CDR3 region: CASVLLAGGSYNEQFF. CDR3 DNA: TGTGCCAGCGTGCTTCTAGCGGGGGGGTCCTACAATGAGCAGTTCTTC.

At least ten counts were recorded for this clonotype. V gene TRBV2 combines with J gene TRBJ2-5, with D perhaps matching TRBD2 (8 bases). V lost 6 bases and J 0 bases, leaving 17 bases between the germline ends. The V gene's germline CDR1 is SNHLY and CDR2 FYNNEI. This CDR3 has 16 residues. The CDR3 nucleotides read TGTGCCAGCAGGCGGGGGGAGACAGGGTACCAAGAGACCCAGTACTTC. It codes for CASRRGETGYQETQYF.

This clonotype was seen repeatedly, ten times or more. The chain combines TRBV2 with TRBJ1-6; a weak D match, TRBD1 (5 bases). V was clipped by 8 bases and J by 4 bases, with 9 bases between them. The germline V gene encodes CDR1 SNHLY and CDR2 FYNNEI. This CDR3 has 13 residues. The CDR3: CASVDSYNSPLHF. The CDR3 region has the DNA TGTGCCAGCGTCGACAGTTATAATTCACCCCTCCACTTT.

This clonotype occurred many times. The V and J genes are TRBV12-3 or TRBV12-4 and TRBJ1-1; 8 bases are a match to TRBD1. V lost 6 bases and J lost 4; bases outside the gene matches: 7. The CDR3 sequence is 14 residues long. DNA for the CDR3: TGTGCCAGCAGCGGACAGGGTTTGGGCACTGAAGCTTTCTTT. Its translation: CASSGQGLGTEAFF.

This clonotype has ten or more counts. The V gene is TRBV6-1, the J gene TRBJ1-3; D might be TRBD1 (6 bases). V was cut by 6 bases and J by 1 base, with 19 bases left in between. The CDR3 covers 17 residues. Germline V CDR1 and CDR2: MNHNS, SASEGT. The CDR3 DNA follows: TGTGCCAGCAGCCTTAATGACAGGCTAGAGTCTGGAAACACCATATATTTT. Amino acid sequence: CASSLNDRLESGNTIYF.

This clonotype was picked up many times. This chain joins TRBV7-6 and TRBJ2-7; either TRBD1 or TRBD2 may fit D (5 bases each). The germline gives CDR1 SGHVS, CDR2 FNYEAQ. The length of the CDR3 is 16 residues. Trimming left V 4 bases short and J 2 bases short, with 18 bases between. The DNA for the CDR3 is TGTGCCAGCAGCTCGGGGCCCGGCAGCTCTCCCTACGAGCAGTACTTC. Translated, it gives CASSSGPGSSPYEQYF.

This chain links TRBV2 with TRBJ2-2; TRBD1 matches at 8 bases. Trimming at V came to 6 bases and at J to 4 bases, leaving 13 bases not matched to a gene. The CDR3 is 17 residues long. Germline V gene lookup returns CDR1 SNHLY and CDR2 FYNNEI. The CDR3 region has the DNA TGTGCCAGCAGGGGGGACAGGCCTTGGCCGATCACCGGGGAGCTGTTTTTT. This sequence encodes CASRGDRPWPITGELFF.